This is a list of T cell receptor beta chains from one sample in a study of blood T cell repertoires in COVID-19. The protocol was immunoSEQ multiplex PCR, while the TCRdb copy is restricted to in-frame clones and leaves out a portion. This sample carries roughly 230,000 clones, 90% of them seen once, and the ten largest clones take around 1.9%. What was sequenced was peripheral blood. These receptors originate from a woman in her sixties or seventies with COVID-19, enrolled during active disease. Both conserved end residues are part of each CDR3. The D gene is left open where the match is weak. Not every row has a clone size; where given, it reads once, few, many or a size class.

TGTGCCAGCAGCTTAGGACAGGGGGGCACTAAAGAGACCCAGTACTTC	CASSLGQGGTKETQYF	TRBV5-8	TRBJ2-5	NA	TRBD1
TGTGCCAGCAGCCAACAAGTCCCGCAGGGGCGAGCCTATGGCTACACCTTC	CASSQQVPQGRAYGYTF	TRBV14	TRBJ1-2	NA	NA
TGTGCCACCGCCAGGACAGGGGGCATGGCAGATACGCAGTATTTT	CATARTGGMADTQYF	TRBV24-1	TRBJ2-3	NA	TRBD1
TGCGCCAGCAGCTCCTTAGCGGGGGGCCGCACAGATACGCAGTATTTT	CASSSLAGGRTDTQYF	TRBV5-1	TRBJ2-3	NA	TRBD2
TGTGCCAGCAGTTACTCCGCAGGGGGCGCATACGAGCAGTACTTC	CASSYSAGGAYEQYF	TRBV6-5	TRBJ2-7	NA	TRBD1
TGTGCCAGCAGTTACTCTTTCGGGGAATTAGAAAAACTGTTTTTT	CASSYSFGELEKLFF	TRBV6-5	TRBJ1-4	few	NA
TGCGCCAGCAGCTCCGGGACAGGGTACGGCAATGAGCAGTTCTTC	CASSSGTGYGNEQFF	TRBV5-1	TRBJ2-1	NA	TRBD1
TGTGCCAGTAGAGAATCCGGAGGGACCGGGGAGCTGTTTTTT	CASRESGGTGELFF	TRBV19	TRBJ2-2	NA	NA
TGCGCCAGCAGCCAAGACAGGTATGGGAATCAGCCCCAGCATTTT	CASSQDRYGNQPQHF	TRBV4-3	TRBJ1-5	NA	NA
TGTGCCAGCACCACCCGGGACAGGGGGCTCAACGAGCAGTACTTC	CASTTRDRGLNEQYF	TRBV3-1/TRBV3-2	TRBJ2-7	NA	TRBD1
TGTGCCAGCAGCCAAGCAGGGCCCGGGGAGCTGTTTTTT	CASSQAGPGELFF	TRBV3-1/TRBV3-2	TRBJ2-2	NA	NA
TGTGCCAGCAGCAGACGCCTGGACAGTTACGAGCAGTACTTC	CASSRRLDSYEQYF	TRBV7-3	TRBJ2-7	NA	NA
TGCGCCAGCAGCCAGATAGGCAGGGGGTTATCTGGAAACACCATATATTTT	CASSQIGRGLSGNTIYF	TRBV4-1	TRBJ1-3	NA	TRBD1
TGTGCCAGCAGCTTATTGGGCTTGGACACTGAAGCTTTCTTT	CASSLLGLDTEAFF	TRBV5-5	TRBJ1-1	NA	NA
TGTGCCAGCAGTTACCAGGGGTTGTATGGCTACACCTTC	CASSYQGLYGYTF	TRBV6-5	TRBJ1-2	NA	NA
TGTGCCATCAGCCGACAGGGTGGAGAGACCCAGTACTTC	CAISRQGGETQYF	TRBV10-3	TRBJ2-5	NA	TRBD1
TGTGCCAGCAGCGGGGGACAGTTAAATGAAAAACTGTTTTTT	CASSGGQLNEKLFF	TRBV9	TRBJ1-4	NA	TRBD1
TGCGCCAGCAGCCAGACAGGGTGGCAAATCGGATCACCCCTCCACTTT	CASSQTGWQIGSPLHF	TRBV4-1	TRBJ1-6	NA	TRBD1
TGTGCCAGCGGGGGGACAGGGGCTAATTCACCCCTCCACTTT	CASGGTGANSPLHF	TRBV2	TRBJ1-6	few	TRBD1
TGTGCCAGCAACTCGGGACAGAATTATCAGCCCCAGCATTTT	CASNSGQNYQPQHF	TRBV9	TRBJ1-5	NA	TRBD1
TGTGCCAGCCGTAGTCGGGGTGGCACCGGGGAGCTGTTTTTT	CASRSRGGTGELFF	TRBV11-2	TRBJ2-2	NA	NA
TGTGCCAGCAGGAAACAGGGAGCCCCCTACGAGCAGTACTTC	CASRKQGAPYEQYF	TRBV27	TRBJ2-7	NA	NA
TGTGCCAGCAGCTTTGGAGGGTCGGGTGGCTACACCTTC	CASSFGGSGGYTF	TRBV5-6	TRBJ1-2	NA	NA
TGTGCCAGCAGCGTAGACAAGGATACGCAGTATTTT	CASSVDKDTQYF	TRBV9	TRBJ2-3	NA	NA
TGTGCCAGCAGTTTACAGGACTATTCACCCCTCCACTTT	CASSLQDYSPLHF	TRBV12-3/TRBV12-4	TRBJ1-6	NA	NA
TGTGCCAGCAGTTTACAGGCTGATTCACCCCTCCACTTT	CASSLQADSPLHF	TRBV12-3/TRBV12-4	TRBJ1-6	NA	NA
TGTGCCAGCAGCTTAGACAGGGGTAGACAGCCCCAGCATTTT	CASSLDRGRQPQHF	TRBV7-8	TRBJ1-5	NA	TRBD1
TGTGCCAGCAGCCGGGGGCAGGGGGGATCCTACGAGCAGTACTTC	CASSRGQGGSYEQYF	TRBV2	TRBJ2-7	NA	NA
TGCGCCAGCAGCCAAGGGCGAACAGGGGGGACCCAGCATTTT	CASSQGRTGGTQHF	TRBV4-3	TRBJ1-5	NA	TRBD1
TGTGCCAGCAGCTTAGTTAGCGGGGGGCCCCCCACTAGCACAGATACGCAGTATTTT	CASSLVSGGPPTSTDTQYF	TRBV11-2	TRBJ2-3	NA	TRBD2
TGTGCCAGCAGCTTAAACTTAGCGGGGGGGTACAATGAGCAGTTCTTC	CASSLNLAGGYNEQFF	TRBV5-4	TRBJ2-1	NA	TRBD2
TGTGCCAGTACGGACAGGGGGCAAGGCTACACCTTC	CASTDRGQGYTF	TRBV25-1	TRBJ1-2	NA	TRBD1
TGTGCCAGCAGCGCCCCACAGGAGGGCTCTGGCTACACCTTC	CASSAPQEGSGYTF	TRBV9	TRBJ1-2	once	NA
TGTGCCTGGTCGTTAGGGAGGAACACCGGGGAGCTGTTTTTT	CAWSLGRNTGELFF	TRBV30	TRBJ2-2	NA	NA